Below are 3 T cell receptor beta chains sequenced from a single sample in a study of T cells after yellow fever vaccination. TCRdb reprocessed the 5' RACE reads via MiXCR and lists one record per CDR3 protein. The data hold approximately 340,000 distinct CDR3 sequences, with 8% to 10% observed a single time. The input for sequencing was PBMCs, taken on the day of the first yellow fever vaccination. These receptors originate from a young man who received the YFV17D yellow fever vaccine.

This sequence joins TRBV7-6 and TRBJ2-3; 9 bases fit TRBD2. The germline V gene encodes CDR1 SGHVS and CDR2 FNYEAQ. The CDR3 runs to 16 residues. After removal of 1 base from V and 2 bases from J, the junction contained 4 bases not matched to a gene. The CDR3 loop reads CASSLDAGGNTDTQYF. CDR3 in DNA: TGTGCCAGCAGCTTAGATGCGGGGGGGAACACAGATACGCAGTATTTT.

The chain carries TRBV10-3 and TRBJ2-3; 9 bases agree with TRBD1. Germline V gene sequence: CDR1 ENHRY, CDR2 SYGVKD. The CDR3 is made up of 15 amino acids. J was trimmed by 4 bases and V by 7 bases; bases with no gene match: 9. In nucleotides, the CDR3 is TGTGCCATCATGCGTGGTACAGGGGGCGCAGATACGCAGTATTTT. Translated, it gives CAIMRGTGGADTQYF.

The chain links TRBV21-1 to TRBJ1-1. TRBV21-1 is assigned pseudogene status. This CDR3 spans 12 amino acids. The CDR3 DNA reads as TGTGCCAGCAGCAGGAACCCGTTTGGGGCTTTCTTT. Its translation: CASSRNPFGAFF.